The 10 T cell receptor beta chains given below trace back to one sample, sequenced in a study of identical twins. Each CDR3 protein is one row after TCRdb ran MiXCR on the 5' RACE reads. The sample has approximately 630,000 distinct CDR3 sequences, roughly 6.6% seen once. The data were also submitted as part of a second study, on yellow fever vaccine responses in identical twins.

The sample was PBMCs. Receptors originate from a woman aged 18-29 years in good health.

V and J are TRBV24-1 and TRBJ2-1; 7 nucleotides match TRBD1. With V trimmed by 4 bases and J by 2 bases, 10 bases remained unmatched. Per the germline V gene, CDR1 is KGHDR and CDR2 is SFDVKD. The CDR3 loop spans 17 amino acids. The CDR3 sequence is CATSDPRGGTAYNEQFF. The CDR3 DNA reads TGTGCCACCAGTGACCCCCGAGGGGGCACAGCCTACAATGAGCAGTTCTTC.

The J gene is TRBJ2-1, the V gene TRBV6-6; no clear D. CDR3 length: 11 residues. Trimming took off 2 bases at V and 14 bases at J, with 10 bases between the two ends. CDR1 MNHNY and CDR2 SVGAGI come from the germline V gene (reference sequence). The CDR3 is CASSYLGSEFF. For the CDR3, the DNA is TGTGCCAGCAGTTACCTAGGCAGTGAGTTCTTC.

This clonotype was seen ten or more times. The chain recombines TRBV4-1 with TRBJ2-1, with D hard to call. V dropped 0 bases and J dropped 8 bases, with 8 bases sitting between them. There are 13 residues in the CDR3. Looked up from germline, CDR1 is MGHRA and CDR2 is YSYEKL. Here the CDR3 reads CASSQDGEDEQFF. CDR3 in DNA: TGCGCCAGCAGCCAAGATGGGGAAGATGAGCAGTTCTTC.

The rearrangement uses TRBV19 and TRBJ1-2, with TRBD1 matching 7 bases. CDR3 length: 13 amino acids. Germline V gene sequence: CDR1 LNHDA, CDR2 SQIVND (reference sequence). The V gene end was trimmed by 6 bases and the J gene end by 4 bases; junction bases not matched to a gene: 5. The CDR3 sequence is CASRQGFSYGYTF. The DNA for the CDR3 is TGTGCCAGTAGACAGGGGTTTAGCTATGGCTACACCTTC.

This clonotype was seen repeatedly, ten times or more. The chain links TRBV25-1 to TRBJ2-5, with 9 positions matching TRBD2. The CDR3 contains 13 residues. V lost 10 bases and J lost 3; bases outside the gene matches: 6. Germline-derived CDR1 and CDR2 are MGHDK and SYGVNS. DNA of the CDR3: TGTGCCACCGAGACTAGCGGAGAAGAGACCCAGTACTTC. Translation gives CATETSGEETQYF.

This clonotype was seen a few times. This sequence joins TRBV12-3 or TRBV12-4 and TRBJ2-4; TRBD1 agrees at 7 bases. V trimming: 6 bases; J trimming: 8 bases; junction bases outside the gene matches: 10. This CDR3 region has 14 residues. The DNA of the CDR3 is TGTGCCAGCAGCGGCGACAGGGTAGAGGACATTCAGTACTTC. This sequence encodes CASSGDRVEDIQYF.

The CDR3 bases are TGTGCCATCAAGGGACTAGCGGTTAATGAGCAGTTCTTC. Protein sequence: CAIKGLAVNEQFF. The V gene is TRBV10-3, the J gene TRBJ2-1; 11 bases agree with TRBD2. Looked up from germline, CDR1 is ENHRY and CDR2 is SYGVKD. This CDR3 has 13 residues. Trimming removed 7 bases from V and 7 bases from J; junction bases left unmatched: 3.

As concerns this clonotype: Given a much more abundant clone one base away, this may be a read error. The V and J genes are TRBV29-1 and TRBJ2-1; TRBD2 aligns across 12 bases. CDR3 size: 13 residues. Per the germline V gene, CDR1 is SQVTM and CDR2 is ANQGSEA. V shed 7 bases and J 6 bases; nucleotides not matched to a gene: 4. The chain's CDR3 is CSATSGSLNEQFF. In DNA form, the CDR3 reads TGCAGCGCGACTAGCGGGAGCCTCAATGAGCAGTTCTTC.

This clonotype was detected a few times. This chain connects TRBV5-1 to TRBJ1-2; D call uncertain. Trimming pared 4 bases from V and 5 bases from J, leaving 27 bases between. CDR1 is SGHRS, CDR2 YFSETQ, per germline. The CDR3 sequence is 18 residues long. The CDR3: CASSPAEGVSLGFYGYTF. Here the CDR3 DNA reads TGCGCCAGCAGCCCAGCCGAGGGTGTCTCGTTGGGTTTTTATGGCTACACCTTC.

This clonotype has ten or more counts. V is TRBV3-1 and J is TRBJ1-3, with D unresolved. In germline, CDR1 is LGHDT, CDR2 YNNKEL (reference sequence). V gave up 4 bases and J gave up 2 bases, with 9 bases separating them. This CDR3 has 14 residues. Written as DNA, the CDR3 is TGTGCCAGCAGCCGTGTGACTGCTGGAAACACCATATATTTT. Its protein product is CASSRVTAGNTIYF.